Detailed here is one TCR beta chain. This sample stems from a study of blood T cell repertoires in COVID-19. The wider study: Samples taken during acute and convalescent COVID-19 were collected in the United States, Italy and Spain.

Original handling: Researchers report that nucleated cell counts were estimated from reference gene primer amplification. Only in-frame clones appear in the TCRdb table, and some are missing; sequencing was by immunoSEQ multiplex PCR. The D gene and trimming were derived from the DNA, and the V and J assignments and clone size from that table. Of over 200,000 clones listed, less than 85% were seen once; the top ten hold roughly 7%. The source is a woman of 80 years or more with COVID-19, enrolled during active disease. The sequenced sample was peripheral blood.

For the CDR3, the DNA is TGTGCCAGCAGCTTAGGGGCCCAGGGACGGCGGGGGGCCGGAAGCGAGCAGTACTTC. As protein: CASSLGAQGRRGAGSEQYF. The genes are TRBV7-6 and TRBJ2-7, with 8 positions matching TRBD2. The CDR3 length is 19 residues. The V gene's germline CDR1 is SGHVS and CDR2 FNYEAQ. The ends lost 1 base at V and 6 bases at J; junction bases unmatched: 20.